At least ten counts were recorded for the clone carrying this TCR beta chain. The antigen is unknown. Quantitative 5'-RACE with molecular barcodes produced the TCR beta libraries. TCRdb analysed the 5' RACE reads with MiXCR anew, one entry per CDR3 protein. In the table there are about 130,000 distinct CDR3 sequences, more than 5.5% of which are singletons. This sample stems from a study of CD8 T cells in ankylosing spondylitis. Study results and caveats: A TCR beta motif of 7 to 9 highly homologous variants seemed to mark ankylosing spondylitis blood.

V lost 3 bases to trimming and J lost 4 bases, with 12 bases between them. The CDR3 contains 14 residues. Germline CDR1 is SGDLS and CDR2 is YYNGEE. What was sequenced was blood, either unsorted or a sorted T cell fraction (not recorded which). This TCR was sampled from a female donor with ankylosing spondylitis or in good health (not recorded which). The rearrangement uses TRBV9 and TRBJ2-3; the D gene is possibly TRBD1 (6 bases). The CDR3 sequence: CASSEDGGADTQYF. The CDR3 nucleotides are TGTGCCAGCAGCGAAGATGGGGGCGCAGATACGCAGTATTTT.